These 18 T cell receptor beta chains originate from one sample sequenced in a study of cytomegalovirus exposure and HLA in healthy donors. The PCR had 60 Vbeta and 13 Jbeta primers. Generated by immunoSEQ multiplex PCR, the TCRdb table keeps only in-frame clones and is missing some. This table holds 150,000 to 200,000 clones, about three quarters found once. Sequencing was carried out using PBMCs. These TCRs come from a man aged 45-60 years in good health and CMV-seropositive.

The chain couples TRBV28 to TRBJ1-1, with 7 bases fitting TRBD1. The length of the CDR3 is 15 residues. J lost 3 bases, V lost 6 bases, and 10 bases had no gene match. In germline, CDR1 is MDHEN, CDR2 SYDVKM. CDR3 sequence (DNA): TGTGCCAGCAGCCGCAACAGGGGTTATGACACTGAAGCTTTCTTT. It is translated as CASSRNRGYDTEAFF.

There are a few counts of this clone. The rearrangement joins TRBV7-9 to TRBJ2-1; possibly TRBD2 for D (6 bases). Germline V gene lookup returns CDR1 SEHNR and CDR2 FQNEAQ (reference sequence). The CDR3 totals 16 residues. The germline V and J ends were trimmed by 1 base and 3 bases, with 13 bases remaining between them. In DNA form, the CDR3 reads TGTGCCAGCAGCTTAGATTGGGGAGGAAGCTACAATGAGCAGTTCTTC. Protein sequence: CASSLDWGGSYNEQFF.

This clone is a singleton in its sample. This rearrangement joins TRBV28 to TRBJ1-1; D is undetermined. Germline CDR1 and CDR2: MDHEN and SYDVKM. CDR3 length equals 15 residues. The V gene lost 6 bases and the J gene lost 1 base, with 15 bases spanning the gap. The CDR3 DNA reads TGTGCCAGCAGCTGGGCACCCGAACAGAACACTGAAGCTTTCTTT. The encoded protein is CASSWAPEQNTEAFF.

This clone was recorded a few times. This sequence joins TRBV29-1 and TRBJ1-1; weak D call: TRBD1 (6 bases). The CDR3 has 14 residues. CDR1 and CDR2 from the germline V gene are SQVTM and ANQGSEA. The V end was cut by 6 bases, the J end by 1 base, with 15 bases between. CDR3 nucleotides: TGCAGCGTCGATTCAGGGGCCCGGAACACTGAAGCTTTCTTT. Encoded protein: CSVDSGARNTEAFF.

The chain links TRBV9 to TRBJ2-5; 7 bases agree with TRBD2. The junction had 6 bases not matched to a gene; V was cut back by 2 bases and J by 5 bases. Germline V gene lookup returns CDR1 SGDLS and CDR2 YYNGEE. This CDR3 has 14 residues. The CDR3 here is CASSVGGEGETQYF. In DNA form, the CDR3 reads TGTGCCAGCAGCGTGGGGGGGGAGGGGGAGACCCAGTACTTC.

The chain couples TRBV5-1 to TRBJ1-2; 9 bases match TRBD1. The CDR3 extends over 15 amino acids. V lost 4 bases and J lost 7; bases outside the gene matches: 11. The germline gives CDR1 SGHRS, CDR2 YFSETQ. In DNA, the CDR3 is TGCGCCAGCAGCGCATCCGGGACAGGGTATATTGGCTACACCTTC. Protein sequence: CASSASGTGYIGYTF.

The chain uses TRBV4-2 and TRBJ1-2; 10 bases are shared with TRBD1. CDR3 length equals 14 residues. V shed 4 bases and J 8 bases; nucleotides not matched to a gene: 7. CDR1 is LGHNA and CDR2 is YNFKEQ in the germline V gene. The CDR3, as DNA: TGTGCCAGCAGCCCGACCGGGACAGGGGAGGGCTACACCTTC. Its protein is CASSPTGTGEGYTF.

J is TRBJ1-6 and V is TRBV7-9; tentatively, D is TRBD1 (6 bases). The CDR3 extends over 15 amino acids. Trimming stripped 3 bases from V and 7 bases from J, with 13 bases between. The germline V gene has CDR1 SEHNR and CDR2 FQNEAQ (reference sequence). The CDR3 bases are TGTGCCAGCAGCTTTTCCGGGACAAAAAATTCACCCCTCCACTTT. This sequence encodes CASSFSGTKNSPLHF.

The chain joins TRBV19 to TRBJ1-1; 9 nucleotides align to TRBD1. CDR1 and CDR2 (germline): LNHDA, SQIVND (reference sequence). J lost 5 bases, V lost 4 bases, and 8 bases had no gene match. The CDR3 runs to 15 residues. CDR3 in amino acids: CASSSQGQGWTEAFF. The CDR3 nucleotides are TGTGCCAGTAGTAGCCAGGGACAGGGATGGACTGAAGCTTTCTTT.

This clone was observed once. This chain uses TRBV5-1 with TRBJ2-1; 10 bases are a match to TRBD1. V shed 4 bases and J 7 bases; nucleotides not matched to a gene: 11. Germline V gene data show CDR1 as SGHRS and CDR2 as YFSETQ. CDR3 length: 16 residues. The CDR3 DNA reads as TGCGCCAGCAGCCTCACCCGGGGACAGGGGTCAAATGAGCAGTTCTTC. Encoded protein: CASSLTRGQGSNEQFF.

This chain uses TRBV6-5 with TRBJ1-5; 7 nucleotides match TRBD1. The CDR3 loop spans 15 amino acids. V shed 5 bases and J 1 base; nucleotides not matched to a gene: 5. Germline-derived CDR1 and CDR2 are MNHEY and SVGAGI. CDR3 sequence reads: CASSTGTASNQPQHF. The CDR3 DNA reads TGTGCCAGCAGTACCGGGACAGCGAGCAATCAGCCCCAGCATTTT.

This chain joins TRBV30 and TRBJ2-5; 8 bases match TRBD2. CDR3 length: 17 amino acids. Trimming removed 1 base from V and 3 bases from J; junction bases left unmatched: 13. The germline gives CDR1 GTSNPN, CDR2 SVGIG (reference sequence). The CDR3 nucleotides are TGTGCCTGGAGTGCGACTAGCGCCGTGGGGGGAAAAGAGACCCAGTACTTC. Amino acids: CAWSATSAVGGKETQYF.

The chain recombines TRBV7-2 with TRBJ1-1, with D unresolved. Trimming left V 2 bases short and J 0 bases short, with 13 bases between. CDR3 length equals 16 residues. Germline V CDR1 and CDR2: SGHTA, FQGNSA. CDR3 sequence (DNA): TGTGCCAGCAGCTTATTCCAACAATCCATGAACACTGAAGCTTTCTTT. It codes for CASSLFQQSMNTEAFF.

The CDR3 DNA is TGCGCCAGCAGGTCAGGCCCGCTGGGGGGCACTGAAGCTTTCTTT. Protein product: CASRSGPLGGTEAFF. The V call is TRBV4-1, the J call TRBJ1-1, with a weak D call TRBD1 (5 bases). CDR1 is MGHRA and CDR2 is YSYEKL in the germline V gene. The V and J ends lost 6 bases and 4 bases respectively, with 18 bases between them. This CDR3 has 15 residues.

This chain joins TRBV19 and TRBJ1-2, with TRBD1 identical over 10 bases. The germline gives CDR1 LNHDA, CDR2 SQIVND (reference sequence). CDR3 length equals 14 residues. The ends lost 4 bases at V and 7 bases at J; junction bases unmatched: 6. The CDR3 loop reads CASSSLTGGLGYTF. The CDR3 DNA sequence: TGTGCCAGTAGTAGTTTGACAGGGGGCCTTGGCTACACCTTC.

V gene TRBV5-1 combines with J gene TRBJ2-1; D is possibly TRBD2 (7 bases). In germline, CDR1 is SGHRS, CDR2 YFSETQ. Deletions cut 1 base from V and 8 bases from J, with 13 bases between. The CDR3 loop spans 14 amino acids. The CDR3 is CASSLWGGGDEQFF. Here the CDR3 DNA reads TGCGCCAGCAGCTTGTGGGGGGGCGGGGATGAGCAGTTCTTC.

This chain connects TRBV2 to TRBJ2-2; D possibly corresponds to TRBD2 (7 bases). The V gene's germline CDR1 is SNHLY and CDR2 FYNNEI. V was trimmed by 7 bases and J by 0 bases, leaving 9 bases between them. This CDR3 region has 14 residues. CDR3 region: CASKGGTNTGELFF. DNA of the CDR3: TGTGCCAGCAAGGGGGGGACGAACACCGGGGAGCTGTTTTTT.

The CDR3 sequence: CASTDERNSPLHF. CDR3 nucleotides: TGTGCCAGCACTGACGAGCGGAATTCACCCCTCCACTTT. The chain joins TRBV2 to TRBJ1-6, with unresolved D. The CDR3 runs to 13 residues. Germline lookup yields CDR1 SNHLY and CDR2 FYNNEI. Trimming removed 7 bases at V and 7 bases at J, with 11 bases between.